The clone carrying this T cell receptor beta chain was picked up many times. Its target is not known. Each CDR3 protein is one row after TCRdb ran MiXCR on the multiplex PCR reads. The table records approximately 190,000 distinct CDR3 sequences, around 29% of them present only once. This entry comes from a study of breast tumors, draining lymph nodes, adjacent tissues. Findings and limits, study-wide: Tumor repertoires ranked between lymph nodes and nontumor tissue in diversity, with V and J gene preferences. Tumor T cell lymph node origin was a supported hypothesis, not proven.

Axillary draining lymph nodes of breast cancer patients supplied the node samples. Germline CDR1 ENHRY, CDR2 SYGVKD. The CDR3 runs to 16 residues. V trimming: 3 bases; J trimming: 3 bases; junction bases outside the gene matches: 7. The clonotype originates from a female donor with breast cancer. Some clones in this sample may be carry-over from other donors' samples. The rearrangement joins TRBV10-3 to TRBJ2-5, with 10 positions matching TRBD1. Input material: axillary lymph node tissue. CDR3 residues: CAISDHSGTGEETQYF. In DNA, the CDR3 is TGTGCCATCAGTGACCATTCCGGGACAGGGGAAGAGACCCAGTACTTC.